The entry below gives a single T cell receptor (beta chain) sequence along with its context. The record originates from a study of blood T cell repertoires in COVID-19. Study-wide context: Acute and convalescent COVID-19 specimens originated in the United States, Italy and Spain. The analysed material was cDNA or gDNA that came from T cells, B-cell-depleted T cells, or PBMCs.

The CDR3 consists of 14 residues. Trimming pared 6 bases from V and 1 base from J, leaving 9 bases between. Germline V gene lookup returns CDR1 WSHSY and CDR2 SAAADI. As handled by the study authors: Reference gene primer amplification yielded estimated nucleated cell counts. Sequencing was performed with immunoSEQ multiplex PCR; in TCRdb, only in-frame clones are kept and a portion is missing. V and J calls and clone size are copied from that table; D and trimming were computed from the DNA. This table has approximately 71,000 clones, 82% appearing once. V and J are TRBV10-2 and TRBJ2-2, with a weak D call TRBD1 (6 bases). Sequenced material: peripheral blood. The TCR sequence derives from a woman older than 75 with acute or convalescent COVID-19. The CDR3 is CASRRQENTGELFF. The CDR3, as DNA: TGCGCCAGCAGGCGACAGGAGAACACCGGGGAGCTGTTTTTT.